This T cell receptor beta chain is from a study of Ad26.COV2.S vaccination and SARS-CoV-2 variants. Study-wide results and limits: People given the vaccine had a wider spike-specific TCR breadth than placebo recipients did.

Clones were read by immunoSEQ multiplex PCR, and TCRdb kept only the in-frame ones, dropping some. Of nearly 95,000 clones listed, more than 70% were seen once; the top ten hold roughly 15%. This clone was seen more than once but under ten times. Its target is unknown. This CDR3 has 16 residues. The trim removed 5 bases at V and 3 bases at J, leaving 11 bases unmatched. CDR1 and CDR2 (germline): MNHNY, SVGAGI (reference sequence). The chain joins TRBV6-6 to TRBJ2-7; 9 bases are a match to TRBD1. This receptor was taken from a human donor who had recovered from COVID-19. The input for sequencing was peripheral blood, taken after recovery from COVID-19. The CDR3 DNA reads as TGTGCCAGCAGTCGTACCGGGACAGGGACCTTCTACGAGCAGTACTTC. Translating it yields CASSRTGTGTFYEQYF.